This is a list of T cell receptor beta chains from one sample in a study of shared clonotypes between healthy human individuals. Sequenced by immunoSEQ multiplex PCR; TCRdb stores in-frame clones only, minus some. The data hold around 1.1 million clones, with 60% to 85% observed a single time. Specimen: memory CD4+ T cells from PBMCs. The origin of the receptors is a young man in good health. Some clones in this sample may be carry-over from other donors' samples. Both conserved end residues are part of each CDR3. A D gene is named only where the DNA matches it firmly. Some rows have no size entry. The others give once, few or many, or a class for an expanded clone.

d_call	v_call	clone_size	j_call	cdr3_aa	cdr3_nt
TRBD1	TRBV14	-	TRBJ2-7	CASSPRQGVYEQYF	TGTGCCAGCAGCCCCAGACAGGGAGTCTACGAGCAGTACTTC
-	TRBV18	few	TRBJ1-1	CASSPGQGEAFF	TGTGCCAGCTCACCAGGCCAGGGTGAAGCTTTCTTT
TRBD1	TRBV7-9	-	TRBJ2-7	CASSGRTGYSYEQYF	TGTGCCAGCAGCGGGCGGACAGGCTATTCCTACGAGCAGTACTTC
-	TRBV2	-	TRBJ1-1	CASRVSGNTEAFF	TGTGCCAGCAGGGTCTCGGGGAACACTGAAGCTTTCTTT
-	TRBV6-1	-	TRBJ2-3	CASREVGTDTQYF	TGTGCCAGCAGGGAGGTGGGAACAGATACGCAGTATTTT
-	TRBV21-1	-	TRBJ1-1	CASSKVMRNTEAFF	TGTGCCAGCAGCAAAGTAATGCGAAACACTGAAGCTTTCTTT
-	TRBV4-1	many	TRBJ2-5	CASSQPNEGTQYF	TGCGCCAGCAGCCAACCCAACGAGGGGACCCAGTACTTC
-	TRBV7-2	few	TRBJ2-7	CASSLAAGSYEQYF	TGTGCCAGCAGCTTAGCGGCCGGCTCCTACGAGCAGTACTTC
-	TRBV19	-	TRBJ2-5	CASKSQGQETQYF	TGTGCCAGTAAATCACAGGGACAAGAGACCCAGTACTTC
-	TRBV5-6	-	TRBJ2-1	CASSLIGYNEQFF	TGTGCCAGCAGCTTGATCGGGTACAATGAGCAGTTCTTC
-	TRBV30	-	TRBJ1-6	CALTTADNSPLHF	TGTGCCTTAACGACAGCTGATAATTCACCCCTCCACTTT
-	TRBV6-1	few	TRBJ1-5	CASSEYFSVGPQHF	TGTGCCAGCAGTGAATATTTCTCAGTGGGGCCCCAGCATTTT
-	TRBV18	-	TRBJ1-2	CASSPPGHYGYTF	TGTGCCAGCTCACCACCAGGGCACTATGGCTACACCTTC
TRBD1	TRBV5-1	-	TRBJ1-2	CASSLTGEIHGYTF	TGCGCCAGCAGCTTGACAGGGGAAATTCATGGCTACACCTTC
-	TRBV7-2	-	TRBJ2-2	CASSLQTHNTGELFF	TGTGCCAGCAGCTTACAAACCCATAACACCGGGGAGCTGTTTTTT
TRBD2	TRBV28	few	TRBJ2-7	CASGQGGASYEQYF	TGTGCCAGCGGTCAGGGAGGGGCCTCCTACGAGCAGTACTTC
TRBD1	TRBV10-3	-	TRBJ2-3	CAISERDRPTDTQYF	TGTGCCATCAGTGAAAGGGACAGGCCCACAGATACGCAGTATTTT
-	TRBV6-1	-	TRBJ1-1	CASSLTYMNTEAFF	TGTGCCAGCAGTTTGACATACATGAACACTGAAGCTTTCTTT
-	TRBV5-1	few	TRBJ2-3	CASIGRGDTQYF	TGCGCCAGCATCGGCCGAGGAGATACGCAGTATTTT
-	TRBV6-5	-	TRBJ2-3	CASRTTDTQYF	TGTGCCAGCAGGACGACGGATACGCAGTATTTT
-	TRBV15	-	TRBJ1-2	CATSREGNIYGYTF	TGTGCCACCAGCAGAGAGGGAAACATATATGGCTACACCTTC
-	TRBV7-2	-	TRBJ1-1	CASSPGGLNTEAFF	TGTGCCAGCAGCCCGGGAGGGCTGAACACTGAAGCTTTCTTT
-	TRBV19	once	TRBJ2-1	CASAADSNYDEQFF	TGTGCCAGCGCCGCGGACTCGAACTACGATGAGCAGTTCTTC
TRBD2	TRBV9	-	TRBJ2-3	CASSRTSGYTDTQYF	TGTGCCAGCAGTAGGACTAGCGGGTACACAGATACGCAGTATTTT
TRBD1	TRBV2	few	TRBJ1-4	CASNRGEEKLFF	TGTGCCAGCAACAGGGGGGAAGAAAAACTGTTTTTT
-	TRBV5-1	-	TRBJ1-5	CASSYDGDSNQPQHF	TGCGCCAGCAGTTACGACGGGGACAGCAATCAGCCCCAGCATTTT
TRBD2	TRBV5-1	-	TRBJ2-7	CASSLAPSGRMLEQYF	TGCGCCAGCAGCTTGGCCCCTAGCGGGAGAATGCTCGAGCAGTACTTC
-	TRBV28	-	TRBJ2-7	CASSEGAVHEQYF	TGTGCCAGCAGTGAGGGTGCAGTTCACGAGCAGTACTTC
-	TRBV7-2	few	TRBJ2-3	CASSFQLVQSTDTQYF	TGTGCCAGCAGCTTCCAACTAGTTCAGTCCACAGATACGCAGTATTTT
-	TRBV18	-	TRBJ1-1	CASSPQNTEAFF	TGTGCCAGCTCACCTCAGAACACTGAAGCTTTCTTT
-	TRBV19	-	TRBJ2-7	CASSERTLTGEQYF	TGTGCCAGTAGTGAAAGAACCCTAACAGGGGAGCAGTACTTC
TRBD1	TRBV5-4	-	TRBJ2-5	CASSLGGRDSQETQYF	TGTGCCAGCAGCTTGGGGGGCCGGGACAGCCAAGAGACCCAGTACTTC
-	TRBV28	-	TRBJ2-5	CASRQGRQETQYF	TGTGCCAGCAGACAAGGACGGCAAGAGACCCAGTACTTC
-	TRBV28	-	TRBJ2-2	CASSPWRLLNTGELFF	TGTGCCAGCAGTCCCTGGAGACTCCTAAACACCGGGGAGCTGTTTTTT
-	TRBV5-6	-	TRBJ2-3	CASSLAGGFTDTQYF	TGTGCCAGCAGCTTGGCAGGGGGGTTCACAGATACGCAGTATTTT
-	TRBV4-2	-	TRBJ2-5	CASSQERRIGETQYF	TGTGCCAGCAGCCAAGAGAGGAGAATAGGAGAGACCCAGTACTTC
-	TRBV15	-	TRBJ2-7	CATNSGQDTYEQYF	TGTGCCACCAACTCAGGTCAGGATACCTACGAGCAGTACTTC
-	TRBV2	-	TRBJ2-7	CATNRQQSYEQYF	TGTGCCACTAATAGGCAGCAGTCCTACGAGCAGTACTTC
-	TRBV2	-	TRBJ2-3	CVRQDSTDTQYF	TGTGTCCGACAGGATAGCACAGATACGCAGTATTTT
-	TRBV5-4	-	TRBJ1-2	CASSLSEPYGYTF	TGTGCCAGCAGCTTATCCGAACCCTATGGCTACACCTTC
TRBD2	TRBV11-2	-	TRBJ2-1	CASRPLAGNSYNEQFF	TGTGCCAGCAGACCATTAGCGGGCAACTCCTACAATGAGCAGTTCTTC
-	TRBV25-1	-	TRBJ2-5	CASSDFTGTGETQYF	TGTGCCAGCAGTGACTTTACGGGGACGGGGGAGACCCAGTACTTC
TRBD2	TRBV2	few	TRBJ2-3	CASRPGLAGADTQYF	TGTGCCAGCAGGCCGGGACTAGCGGGAGCGGATACGCAGTATTTT
-	TRBV7-9	-	TRBJ2-3	CASSWGSSTDTQYF	TGTGCCAGCAGCTGGGGGTCCTCCACAGATACGCAGTATTTT
-	TRBV4-1	-	TRBJ1-5	CASSQDPHRFRNQPQHF	TGCGCCAGCAGCCAAGACCCCCACAGGTTCAGGAATCAGCCCCAGCATTTT
TRBD2	TRBV19	-	TRBJ2-3	CASSKGTSGSLTDTQYF	TGTGCCAGTAGTAAAGGGACTAGCGGGTCCTTGACAGATACGCAGTATTTT
-	TRBV18	-	TRBJ1-5	CASSPGAGPQPQHF	TGTGCCAGCTCACCCGGTGCAGGGCCGCAGCCCCAGCATTTT
TRBD1	TRBV6-6	-	TRBJ2-7	CASSAQGGMDEQYF	TGTGCCAGCAGTGCACAGGGGGGTATGGACGAGCAGTACTTC